This passage covers 27 T cell receptor beta chains from one sample sequenced in a study of early T cells in non-severe SARS-CoV-2 infection. TCRdb re-derived calls from the 5' RACE reads in MiXCR, one entry per CDR3 protein. The repertoire includes over 55,000 distinct CDR3 sequences, roughly 12% of them detected once, and 2.5% to 3% sits in the top ten. Sequences were obtained from whole blood. The receptors shown here come from an adult who was a healthcare worker with PCR-confirmed SARS-CoV-2 infection or an uninfected control (not recorded which).

Regarding this clonotype: A read error is possible here, since a much larger clone lies one base away. V gene TRBV10-1 combines with J gene TRBJ1-1; no clear D. Trimming cost V 0 bases and J 1 base, with 15 bases left between them. The CDR3 length is 17 residues. Germline V gene data show CDR1 as WNHNN and CDR2 as SYGVQD (reference sequence). The CDR3 sequence is CASSESKVRTSNTEAFF. For the CDR3, the DNA is TGCGCCAGCAGTGAGTCGAAAGTAAGAACCTCGAACACTGAAGCTTTCTTT.

This clonotype turned up a few times. The chain couples TRBV28 to TRBJ2-5; either TRBD1 or TRBD2 may fit D (5 bases each). The V and J ends lost 3 bases and 3 bases respectively, with 11 bases between them. CDR1 MDHEN and CDR2 SYDVKM come from the germline V gene. CDR3 length equals 14 residues. CDR3 nucleotide sequence: TGTGCCAGCAGTTTGAGGGACGGTAAAGAGACCCAGTACTTC. Protein: CASSLRDGKETQYF.

This clonotype was seen more than once but under ten times. One base away lies a much larger clone, so this may be a sequencing read error. V and J are TRBV7-3 and TRBJ1-1, with D maybe TRBD1 (6 bases). V dropped 5 bases and J dropped 1 base, with 8 bases sitting between them. The CDR3 covers 13 residues. Germline V CDR1 and CDR2: SGHTA, FQGTGA. CDR3 nucleotide sequence: TGTGCCAGCAGCCGGACAGCGAACACTGAAGCTTTCTTT. As protein: CASSRTANTEAFF.

This clonotype has a count of ten or more. The gene calls are TRBV29-1 and TRBJ2-3; the D is unclear. CDR1 SQVTM and CDR2 ANQGSEA come from the germline V gene. Deletions cut 1 base from V and 2 bases from J, with 13 bases between. The CDR3 spans 15 residues. CDR3 coding DNA: TGCAGCGTTGAAGGGACCGCCCCCTCCACAGATACGCAGTATTTT. It codes for CSVEGTAPSTDTQYF.

The chain is built from TRBV29-1 and TRBJ2-5, with 8 bases lining up with TRBD1. CDR3 length equals 15 residues. Germline V gives CDR1 SQVTM, CDR2 ANQGSEA. V shed 8 bases and J 0 bases; nucleotides not matched to a gene: 11. The CDR3: CSLRGRQGNQETQYF. The CDR3 bases are TGCAGCCTGCGGGGACGACAGGGGAACCAAGAGACCCAGTACTTC.

This clonotype was counted many times. V is TRBV11-2 and J is TRBJ2-7, with 7 bases lining up with TRBD2. The CDR3 totals 14 residues. The germline gives CDR1 SGHAT, CDR2 FQNNGV. V gave up 5 bases and J gave up 2 bases; unmatched junction bases: 6. CDR3 loop: CASSRGRGAYEQYF. Here the CDR3 DNA reads TGTGCCAGCAGCCGGGGACGGGGGGCCTACGAGCAGTACTTC.

This clonotype was detected a few times. The chain links TRBV3-1 to TRBJ2-5; 8 bases fit TRBD2. V was pared by 1 base and J by 2 bases, with 3 bases of the junction left unmatched. CDR1 is LGHDT, CDR2 YNNKEL, per germline (reference sequence). The CDR3 spans 15 residues. CDR3 region: CASSQAGGFQETQYF. CDR3 coding DNA: TGTGCCAGCAGCCAAGCGGGGGGGTTTCAAGAGACCCAGTACTTC.

This clonotype was observed a handful of times. The rearrangement joins TRBV7-9 to TRBJ2-3; 8 bases are a match to TRBD2. Germline-derived CDR1 and CDR2 are SEHNR and FQNEAQ (reference sequence). Trimming removed 7 bases from V and 0 bases from J; junction bases left unmatched: 6. This CDR3 spans 15 amino acids. CDR3 in amino acids: CASNIAGISTDTQYF. DNA for the CDR3: TGTGCCAGCAATATAGCGGGGATTAGCACAGATACGCAGTATTTT.

The V gene is TRBV7-3, the J gene TRBJ2-2; perhaps TRBD2 as D (5 bases). The CDR3 has 13 amino acids. Trimming took 3 bases from V and 7 from J, leaving 9 bases between them. Germline assignment: CDR1 SGHTA and CDR2 FQGTGA. The CDR3 reads CASSFHAGGELFF. CDR3 in DNA: TGTGCCAGCAGCTTTCATGCGGGCGGGGAGCTGTTTTTT.

The chain employs TRBV12-3 or TRBV12-4 and TRBJ1-4; TRBD1 matches at 12 bases. This CDR3 has 17 amino acids. The J segment lost 10 bases and the V segment lost 0 bases, leaving 9 bases of the junction unmatched. The CDR3 loop is CASSLALGQGAFGKLFF. Here the CDR3 DNA reads TGTGCCAGCAGTTTAGCCCTGGGACAGGGGGCGTTTGGAAAACTGTTTTTT.

The chain has TRBV12-3 or TRBV12-4 and TRBJ2-5; D call uncertain. The V end was cut by 4 bases, the J end by 5 bases, with 23 bases between. The CDR3 has 17 amino acids. CDR3 sequence reads: CASSSVQKPGGSETQYF. In DNA form, the CDR3 reads TGTGCCAGCAGTTCTGTCCAAAAGCCGGGCGGAAGTGAGACCCAGTACTTC.

This clonotype was detected only a few times. This chain links TRBV5-4 with TRBJ2-2; 7 bases agree with TRBD1. Trimming at V came to 4 bases and at J to 3 bases, leaving 6 bases not matched to a gene. Per the germline V gene, CDR1 is SGHNT and CDR2 is YYREEE (reference sequence). The CDR3 sequence is 15 residues long. The CDR3: CASSLPGQHTGELFF. CDR3 bases: TGTGCCAGCAGCCTACCGGGACAGCACACCGGGGAGCTGTTTTTT. Based on the CDR3 plus reference TRBV5-4 and TRBJ2-2, the full variable domain is ETGVTQSPTHLIKTRGQQVTLRCSSQSGHNTVSWYQQALGQGPQFIFQYYREEENGRGNFPPRFSGLQFPNYSSELNVNALELDDSALYLCASSLPGQHTGELFFGEGSRLTVL.

This rearrangement joins TRBV9 to TRBJ1-2; D is ambiguous. The V and J ends lost 0 bases and 2 bases respectively, with 5 bases between them. The CDR3 length is 13 residues. CDR1 SGDLS and CDR2 YYNGEE come from the germline V gene. CDR3 in amino acids: CASSVERNYGYTF. The CDR3 nucleotides read TGTGCCAGCAGCGTAGAACGGAACTATGGCTACACCTTC.

This clonotype was seen at least ten times. V is TRBV7-2 and J is TRBJ2-7; D not certain. CDR3 length: 11 amino acids. Germline loops: CDR1 SGHTA, CDR2 FQGNSA. Trimming left V 5 bases short and J 5 bases short, with 7 bases between. The CDR3 DNA reads as TGTGCCAGCAGCCAACACGACGAGCAGTACTTC. Translation: CASSQHDEQYF. Full variable domain (rest looked up from reference TRBV7-2 and TRBJ2-7): GAGVSQSPSNKVTEKGKDVELRCDPISGHTALYWYRQSLGQGLEFLIYFQGNSAPDKSGLPSDRFSAERTGGSVSTLTIQRTQQEDSAVYLCASSQHDEQYFGPGTRLTVT.

This clonotype has more than one count but fewer than ten. This chain joins TRBV28 and TRBJ1-1; D may be TRBD1 (5 bases). The germline V gene encodes CDR1 MDHEN and CDR2 SYDVKM. Trimming cost V 10 bases and J 4 bases, with 22 bases left between them. The CDR3 covers 15 residues. The CDR3 region is CATAIRRGISTEAFF. The CDR3 DNA is TGTGCCACCGCAATCAGGCGGGGGATTAGCACTGAAGCTTTCTTT.

As regards this clonotype: One end of the junction fails to match germline, which may point to a read error. The DNA of the CDR3 is TGTGCCAGCACTACCCCAGGGAAGGGCTGCCTCTTC. It specifies CASTTPGKGCLF. The chain combines TRBV6-6 with TRBJ2-1, with a possible D match to TRBD1 (5 bases). The CDR3 loop spans 12 amino acids. Per the germline V gene, CDR1 is MNHNY and CDR2 is SVGAGI (reference sequence).

This clonotype was seen many times. This chain uses TRBV29-1 with TRBJ1-5; unclear D gene. CDR1 and CDR2 (germline): SQVTM, ANQGSEA. V shed 4 bases and J shed 1 base, with 11 bases lying between them. The CDR3 spans 14 residues. CDR3 region: CSVAEEGSNQPQHF. Written as DNA, the CDR3 is TGCAGCGTTGCCGAGGAGGGAAGCAATCAGCCCCAGCATTTT.

Details on this clonotype: Since a much larger clone is just one base distant, this may be a read error. The chain links TRBV5-1 to TRBJ2-7; possibly TRBD1 for D (6 bases). The CDR3 sequence is 14 residues long. Trimming removed 7 bases from V and 4 bases from J, with 18 bases in between. Germline-derived CDR1 and CDR2 are SGHRS and YFSETQ. As DNA, the CDR3 is TGCGCCAGCGGGGACCGGGACAAGGGATACGAGCAGTACTTC. This sequence encodes CASGDRDKGYEQYF.

This clonotype was recorded at least ten times. V is TRBV5-6 and J is TRBJ2-2; D gene uncertain. Germline V lookup: CDR1 SGHDT, CDR2 YYEEEE. This CDR3 contains 14 residues. Trimming took 0 bases from V and 1 from J, leaving 4 bases between them. CDR3 nucleotide sequence: TGTGCCAGCAGCTTGGTAGAGAACACCGGGGAGCTGTTTTTT. Its translation: CASSLVENTGELFF. Combining the CDR3 with reference TRBV5-6 and TRBJ2-2 gives the whole variable domain DAGVTQSPTHLIKTRGQQVTLRCSPKSGHDTVSWYQQALGQGPQFIFQYYEEEERQRGNFPDRFSGHQFPNYSSELNVNALLLGDSALYLCASSLVENTGELFFGEGSRLTVL.

The sample holds a few counts of this clonotype. The rearrangement links TRBV7-9 to TRBJ2-1, with TRBD2 matching over 7 bases. The V and J ends lost 4 bases and 4 bases, in that order; junction bases with no gene match: 7. Germline-derived CDR1 and CDR2 are SEHNR and FQNEAQ (reference sequence). This CDR3 contains 15 residues. The DNA for the CDR3 is TGTGCCAGCAGCTCCCTTTGGGAGGGGTACAATGAGCAGTTCTTC. Amino acid sequence: CASSSLWEGYNEQFF.

The V and J genes are TRBV6-1 and TRBJ1-4; no clear D. The V gene lost 1 base and the J gene lost 7 bases, with 10 bases spanning the gap. Per germline, CDR1 MNHNS and CDR2 SASEGT. The length of the CDR3 is 14 residues. The CDR3 bases are TGTGCCAGCAGTGAAGGAACGGCTAGTGAAAAACTGTTTTTT. Translation gives CASSEGTASEKLFF.

The CDR3 here is CSASRSNQPQHF. In nucleotides, the CDR3 is TGCAGTGCTAGTCGGAGCAATCAGCCCCAGCATTTT. V gene TRBV20-1 combines with J gene TRBJ1-5; no firm D call. V lost 3 bases to trimming and J lost 1 base, with 4 bases between them. The CDR3 runs to 12 residues. Germline V gene lookup returns CDR1 DFQATT and CDR2 SNEGSKA (reference sequence).

The table lists this clonotype with many counts. This chain joins TRBV5-1 and TRBJ1-1; a weak D match, TRBD1 (5 bases). V lost 4 bases and J lost 4, with 17 bases in between. Germline CDR1 reads SGHRS; CDR2 reads YFSETQ. The CDR3 runs 15 residues. The CDR3 reads CASSLEGRDLTEAFF. Here the CDR3 DNA reads TGCGCCAGCAGCCTGGAGGGCCGGGACCTCACTGAAGCTTTCTTT. The full variable domain, completed using reference TRBV5-1 and TRBJ1-1, is KAGVTQTPRYLIKTRGQQVTLSCSPISGHRSVSWYQQTPGQGLQFLFEYFSETQRNKGNFPGRFSGRQFSNSRSEMNVSTLELGDSALYLCASSLEGRDLTEAFFGQGTRLTVV.

This clonotype was detected ten times or more. The chain couples TRBV5-5 to TRBJ2-4; 7 nucleotides line up with TRBD1. The CDR3 contains 16 residues. V was pared by 0 bases and J by 1 base, with 4 bases of the junction left unmatched. Germline values: CDR1 SGHKS, CDR2 YYEKEE (reference sequence). The CDR3 protein is CASSLVEGAAKNIQYF. DNA for the CDR3: TGTGCCAGCAGCTTGGTTGAGGGGGCGGCCAAAAACATTCAGTACTTC.

The table lists this clonotype with many counts. The V gene is TRBV7-2, the J gene TRBJ2-2, with D perhaps matching TRBD2 (6 bases). This CDR3 is built from 15 residues. V lost 2 bases to trimming and J lost 3 bases, with 10 bases between them. Germline CDR1 SGHTA, CDR2 FQGNSA. This CDR3 is CASSLSPGDTGELFF. For the CDR3, the DNA is TGTGCCAGCAGCTTAAGTCCGGGGGACACCGGGGAGCTGTTTTTT.

This rearrangement joins TRBV7-9 to TRBJ2-3; D not certain. Between the trimmed V and J ends, which lost 3 bases and 4 bases, there was a span of 5 bases. This CDR3 has 12 amino acids. Looked up from germline, CDR1 is SEHNR and CDR2 is FQNEAQ (reference sequence). CDR3 sequence: CASSFPSDTQYF. In DNA form, the CDR3 reads TGTGCCAGCAGCTTCCCGTCAGATACGCAGTATTTT.

This clonotype was counted many times. The chain uses TRBV18 and TRBJ2-1; D assignment may be TRBD1 or TRBD2 (5 bases each). Germline values: CDR1 KGHSH, CDR2 LQKENI. The CDR3 loop spans 16 amino acids. V was cut by 3 bases and J by 9 bases, with 21 bases left in between. The DNA for the CDR3 is TGTGCCAGCTCACCTTCCCGGGACCCGGACGTCGGTGAGCAGTTCTTC. It translates to CASSPSRDPDVGEQFF.